This T cell receptor beta chain emerged from a study of T-cell reconstitution after alpha-beta-depleted transplantation in children. Overall study findings and caveats: Reportedly, roughly two months post-transplant, alpha-beta T cells arose from several hundred expanded graft clones. By one year post-transplant, T-cell counts and diversity largely arose from T cells that were newly produced. Some patients' high day-60 TCRbeta diversity was attributed to recipient cells surviving conditioning.

As to this clonotype: Its specificity is unknown.

Preparation of the TCRbeta library was carried out with unique molecular identifiers. TCRdb called the PCR reads again in MiXCR, with one record for every CDR3 protein. The sample holds about 340,000 distinct CDR3 sequences; 15% to 20% are singletons and the top ten take about 41%. This TCR was recovered from a male patient aged 2 to 10 who had a stem cell transplant for acute lymphoblastic leukemia, so the T cells may come from the graft donor. The sequencing used PBMCs, mostly from graft donor cells, collected 360 days after TCRalphabeta/CD19-depleted stem cell transplant.

CDR3 coding DNA: TGCAGTGCTAGAGATCAGGGACTAGCGGGCTGGGGACCCCTATACAATGAGCAGTTCTTC. It codes for CSARDQGLAGWGPLYNEQFF. The V and J genes are TRBV20-1 and TRBJ2-1, with 12 bases lining up with TRBD2. There are 20 residues in the CDR3. V dropped 0 bases and J dropped 4; count of bases not matched to a gene: 16. Germline CDR1 DFQATT, CDR2 SNEGSKA (reference sequence).